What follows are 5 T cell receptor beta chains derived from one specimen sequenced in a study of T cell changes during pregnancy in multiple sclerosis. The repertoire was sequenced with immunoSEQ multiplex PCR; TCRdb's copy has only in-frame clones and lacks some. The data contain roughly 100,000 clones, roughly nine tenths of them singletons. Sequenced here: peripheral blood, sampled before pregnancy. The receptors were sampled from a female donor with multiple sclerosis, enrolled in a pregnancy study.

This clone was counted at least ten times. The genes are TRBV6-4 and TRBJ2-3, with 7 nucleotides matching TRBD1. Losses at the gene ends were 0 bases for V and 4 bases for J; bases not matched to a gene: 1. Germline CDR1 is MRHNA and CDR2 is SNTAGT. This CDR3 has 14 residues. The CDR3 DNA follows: TGTGCCAGCAGTGACTCGACAGGGCCAGATACGCAGTATTTT. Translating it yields CASSDSTGPDTQYF.

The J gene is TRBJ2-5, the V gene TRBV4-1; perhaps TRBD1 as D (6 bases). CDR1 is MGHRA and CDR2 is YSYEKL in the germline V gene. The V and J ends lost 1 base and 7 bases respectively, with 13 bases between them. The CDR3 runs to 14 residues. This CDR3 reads CASSQVPGVGTQYF. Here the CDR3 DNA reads TGCGCCAGCAGCCAAGTTCCAGGGGTTGGGACCCAGTACTTC.

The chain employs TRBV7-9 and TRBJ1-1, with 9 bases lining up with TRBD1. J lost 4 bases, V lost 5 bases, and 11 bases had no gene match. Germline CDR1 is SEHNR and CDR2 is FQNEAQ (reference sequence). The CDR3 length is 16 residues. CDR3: CASSERDRVLGTEAFF. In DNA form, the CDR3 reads TGTGCCAGCAGCGAACGGGACAGGGTATTGGGCACTGAAGCTTTCTTT.

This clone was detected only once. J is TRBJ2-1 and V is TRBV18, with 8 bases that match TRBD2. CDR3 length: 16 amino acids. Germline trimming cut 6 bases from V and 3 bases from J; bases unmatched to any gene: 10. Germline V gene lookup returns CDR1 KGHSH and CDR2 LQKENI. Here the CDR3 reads CASSLPGTRSYNEQFF. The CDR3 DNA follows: TGTGCCAGCTCCCTACCCGGGACTAGGAGCTACAATGAGCAGTTCTTC.

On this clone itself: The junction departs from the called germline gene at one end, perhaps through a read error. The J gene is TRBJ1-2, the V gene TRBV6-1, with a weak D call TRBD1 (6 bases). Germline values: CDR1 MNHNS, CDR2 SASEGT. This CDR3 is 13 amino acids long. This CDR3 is CASSESGLGQTFF. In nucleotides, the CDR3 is TGTGCCAGCAGTGAATCAGGTCTTGGACAGACCTTCTTC.